These T cell receptor beta chains were read from a single sample in a study of T cell changes during pregnancy in multiple sclerosis. TCRdb's copy holds only in-frame clones and misses some; the assay was immunoSEQ multiplex PCR. This table holds over 35,000 clones, 80% to 95% found once. Sequenced material: CD8+ T cells from peripheral blood mononuclear cells, taken in the first trimester of pregnancy. The receptor set was obtained from a female donor with multiple sclerosis, enrolled in a pregnancy study. The CDR3 runs from the conserved cysteine through the conserved F or W. A D gene is named only where the DNA matches it firmly. The size of a clone is reported for some rows only, either as once, few or many, or as a class for expanded clones.

j_call d_call clone_size v_call cdr3_nt cdr3_aa
TRBJ2-7 NA NA TRBV30 TGTGCCGCACAGGGCTCCGAGCAGTACTTC CAAQGSEQYF
TRBJ1-1 NA NA TRBV30 TGTGCCTGGTACGCCGGACTGGGAGCTTTCTTT CAWYAGLGAFF
TRBJ1-1 NA NA TRBV27 TGTGCCAGCAGTTTAGGGACATCTCCCGGGGACACTGAAGCTTTCTTT CASSLGTSPGDTEAFF
TRBJ1-2 NA NA TRBV19 TGTGCCAGTAAGCCAGGGGATTCTCCTAACTATGGCTACACCTTC CASKPGDSPNYGYTF
TRBJ1-2 NA NA TRBV20-1 TGCAGTGCTAGAGACAGGGTTGGCTACACCTTC CSARDRVGYTF
TRBJ1-5 TRBD1 NA TRBV5-4 TGTGCCAGCAGCCACAACCCGACAGGGGCAGTATCGCCCCAGCATTTT CASSHNPTGAVSPQHF
TRBJ2-3 NA NA TRBV7-9 TGTGCCAGCAGCTTAGAAAGAGTCCCCCTCACAGATACGCAGTATTTT CASSLERVPLTDTQYF
TRBJ1-6 TRBD1 once TRBV7-2 TGTGCCAGCAGCGATCCGGGACAGTGGTCTTCACCCCTCCACTTT CASSDPGQWSSPLHF
TRBJ1-2 NA NA TRBV6-5 TGTGCCAGCAGTTACTCGACAGGCCGGGGTGGCTACACCTTC CASSYSTGRGGYTF
TRBJ1-5 NA few TRBV4-1 TGCGCCAGCAGCCTTGGACTTGGAAATAGCAATCAGCCCCAGCATTTT CASSLGLGNSNQPQHF
TRBJ1-5 NA NA TRBV7-9 TGTGCCAGCAGCCCCCAGGACAATAGCAATCAGCCCCAGCATTTT CASSPQDNSNQPQHF
TRBJ1-5 NA NA TRBV30 TGTGCCTGGGATACAGGAACGCATCAGCCCCAGCATTTT CAWDTGTHQPQHF
TRBJ2-1 TRBD2 NA TRBV5-1 TGCGCCAGCAGCGGACTAGCGGGAGGGCCTAATGAGCAGTTCTTC CASSGLAGGPNEQFF
TRBJ1-1 NA NA TRBV4-3 TGCGCCAGCAGCCAAACACCCTTACGCGGTGAAGCTTTCTTT CASSQTPLRGEAFF
TRBJ1-1 NA NA TRBV6-5 TGTGCCAGCAGTTACTCCCCTGAGGGCATGAACACTGAAGCTTTCTTT CASSYSPEGMNTEAFF
TRBJ1-2 TRBD1 NA TRBV19 TGTGCCAGTAGTGACAGGGATTACCATGGCTACACCTTC CASSDRDYHGYTF
TRBJ2-5 TRBD1 NA TRBV7-9 TGTGCCAGCAGCCCTTCAGACAGGGGATGGCAAGAGACCCAGTACTTC CASSPSDRGWQETQYF